What follows describes a single TCR beta chain. The antigen is unknown. The assay was run at survey level. Measured with immunoSEQ multiplex PCR; TCRdb has only the in-frame clones, and not every one. The sample yields tens of thousands of clones, about 86% seen once. The data stem from a study of STAT5B mutations in CD4+ large granular lymphocyte leukemia. Regarding the study as a whole: Without putative leukemic clones, patient CD4-sorted repertoires remained more clonal than healthy CD4+ repertoires. 8/27 top patient clones versus 2/35 control clones were TRBV06-family.

Deletions cut 5 bases from V and 5 bases from J, with 10 bases between. This CDR3 region has 14 residues. Germline loops: CDR1 MNHEY, CDR2 SMNVEV (reference sequence). The specimen was CD4+ T cells from blood buffy coats. This receptor was taken from a human donor in good health. This chain connects TRBV27 to TRBJ1-6, with a weak D call TRBD1 (5 bases). CDR3 sequence reads: CASSPGRDNSPLHF. The CDR3 nucleotides read TGTGCCAGCAGTCCAGGCAGGGATAATTCACCCCTCCACTTT.